One TCR beta chain is described in this entry. The record originates from a study of blood T cell repertoires in COVID-19. Sequenced by immunoSEQ multiplex PCR; TCRdb stores in-frame clones only, minus some. The sample yields 40,000 to 50,000 clones, roughly 86% seen once. This TCR was recovered from a woman aged 45-60 years who had recovered from COVID-19. Sequenced: PBMCs or T cells enriched from blood (not recorded which).

CDR3: CASKRGSSNEKLFF. The CDR3 DNA is TGTGCCAGCAAGCGAGGCAGCTCCAATGAAAAACTGTTTTTT. V gene TRBV6-5 combines with J gene TRBJ1-4; D call uncertain. The CDR3 length is 14 residues. Trimming left V 7 bases short and J 5 bases short, with 14 bases between. Germline V CDR1 and CDR2: MNHEY, SVGAGI.